Listed below are T cell receptor beta chains from one sample, sequenced in a study of response to subunit inactivated influenza vaccine. One entry per CDR3 protein results from TCRdb running MiXCR on the RT-PCR reads. The sample holds 150,000 or so distinct CDR3 sequences, over 8.5% seen once. The sample consisted of CD8+ T cells sorted from PBMCs, taken roughly 24 months after vaccination. The source is a man between 45 and 75 years old who received an inactivated influenza vaccine. Each CDR3 is given with its conserved first and last residue. The D gene is left open where the match is weak. Size tells how often a clone was seen (once, few, many) or the class of an expanded clone, and some rows leave it out.

NA	TRBV6-5	TRBJ1-4	NA	11	CATSEGKSEFF	TGTGCCACGAGCGAGGGGAAGTCTGAGTTTTTT
few	TRBV4-2	TRBJ2-1	NA	15	CASSHTGVPMNEQFF	TGTGCCAGCAGCCACACGGGGGTCCCGATGAATGAGCAGTTCTTC
NA	TRBV6-2/TRBV6-3	TRBJ2-2	NA	15	CASSYSRQYTGELFF	TGTGCCAGCAGTTACTCAAGACAGTACACCGGGGAGCTGTTTTTT
few	TRBV27	TRBJ2-1	TRBD2	15	CASSLTAGGLHEQFF	TGTGCCAGCAGTTTAACGGCGGGGGGGCTTCATGAGCAGTTCTTC
NA	TRBV4-1	TRBJ1-6	NA	16	CASKMTMGAYNSPLHF	TGCGCCAGCAAAATGACGATGGGGGCATATAATTCACCCCTCCACTTT
NA	TRBV20-1	TRBJ2-7	TRBD2	13	CSAILAVNYEQYF	TGCAGTGCTATACTAGCGGTCAACTACGAGCAGTACTTC
NA	TRBV30	TRBJ1-5	TRBD1	13	CAWSVQGHQPQHF	TGTGCCTGGAGTGTACAGGGGCATCAGCCCCAGCATTTT
few	TRBV25-1	TRBJ2-1	NA	11	CAGIGHNEQFF	TGTGCCGGCATAGGGCACAATGAGCAGTTCTTC
few	TRBV3-1	TRBJ2-5	NA	19	CASSQDWDTVELARETQYF	TGTGCCAGCAGCCAAGATTGGGACACCGTGGAACTAGCTCGAGAGACCCAGTACTTC
NA	TRBV4-3	TRBJ2-7	NA	17	CASSQDSAGTGNYEQYF	TGCGCCAGCAGCCAAGATAGTGCGGGAACAGGGAACTACGAGCAGTACTTC
few	TRBV4-3	TRBJ2-7	NA	16	CASSQGVVTGSYEQYF	TGCGCCAGCAGCCAGGGCGTGGTTACAGGCTCCTACGAGCAGTACTTC
few	TRBV7-2	TRBJ2-1	TRBD2	16	CASSLTGGPIYNEQFF	TGTGCCAGCAGCTTAACGGGAGGCCCAATTTACAATGAGCAGTTCTTC
NA	TRBV7-2	TRBJ1-1	TRBD1	13	CASSLGQGGEAFF	TGTGCCAGCAGCTTAGGACAGGGTGGTGAAGCTTTCTTT
many	TRBV24-1	TRBJ2-5	TRBD1	17	CATSDSLEPDRQETQYF	TGTGCCACCAGTGATTCCTTGGAACCGGACAGGCAAGAGACCCAGTACTTC
NA	TRBV6-2/TRBV6-3	TRBJ1-1	NA	13	CASSILRHTEAFF	TGTGCCAGCAGCATACTAAGGCACACTGAAGCTTTCTTT
NA	TRBV7-8	TRBJ2-7	NA	14	CASSPIWTAYEQYF	TGTGCCAGCAGCCCGATATGGACAGCATACGAGCAGTACTTC
many	TRBV3-1	TRBJ2-1	TRBD2	14	CASRKAGGYNEQFF	TGTGCCAGCAGGAAAGCGGGAGGGTACAATGAGCAGTTCTTC
few	TRBV3-1	TRBJ2-1	NA	14	CASSQEGLYNEQFF	TGTGCCAGCAGCCAAGAGGGCCTGTACAATGAGCAGTTCTTC
NA	TRBV5-4	TRBJ1-6	NA	14	CASSMDKSPSPLHF	TGTGCCAGCAGCATGGACAAATCCCCTTCACCCCTCCACTTT
medium-sized	TRBV7-9	TRBJ2-2	NA	15	CASTPRSGDTGELFF	TGTGCCAGCACTCCCCGGAGCGGAGACACCGGGGAGCTGTTTTTT
few	TRBV7-7	TRBJ2-1	NA	16	CASSSHEGAPNNEQFF	TGTGCCAGCAGCTCCCACGAAGGAGCCCCGAACAATGAGCAGTTCTTC
many	TRBV6-2/TRBV6-3	TRBJ2-2	NA	16	CASSYPGRRWSGELFF	TGTGCCAGCAGTTACCCGGGACGGAGGTGGTCCGGGGAGCTGTTTTTT
few	TRBV29-1	TRBJ2-7	NA	15	CSVEDSGTLTYEQYF	TGCAGCGTTGAAGATTCAGGGACTCTTACCTACGAGCAGTACTTC
few	TRBV7-9	TRBJ2-7	NA	13	CASSTGTYYEQYF	TGTGCCAGCAGTACCGGGACCTACTACGAGCAGTACTTC
few	TRBV3-1	TRBJ2-5	TRBD2	17	CASSQARLAGDRETQYF	TGTGCCAGCAGCCAAGCTCGGCTAGCGGGGGACAGAGAGACCCAGTACTTC
few	TRBV28	TRBJ2-4	NA	15	CASRLTGAAKNIQYF	TGTGCCAGCAGACTAACCGGGGCGGCCAAAAACATTCAGTACTTC
few	TRBV15	TRBJ2-4	NA	12	CATSSLGNIQYF	TGTGCCACCAGCAGCCTGGGAAACATTCAGTACTTC
NA	TRBV4-3	TRBJ2-7	NA	17	CASSQDGWGPSSYEQYF	TGCGCCAGCAGCCAAGATGGTTGGGGGCCCAGCTCCTACGAGCAGTACTTC
NA	TRBV6-5	TRBJ2-6	NA	18	CASSYSVGTLSGANVLTF	TGTGCCAGCAGTTACTCGGTCGGAACCCTGTCTGGGGCCAACGTCCTGACTTTC
few	TRBV7-9	TRBJ2-1	NA	14	CASSLVGTPHEQFF	TGTGCCAGCAGCTTAGTCGGAACTCCCCATGAGCAGTTCTTC
few	TRBV20-1	TRBJ2-7	TRBD1	14	CSAPKRDSPYEQYF	TGCAGTGCTCCAAAAAGGGACAGCCCCTACGAGCAGTACTTC